The source of this T cell receptor beta chain is a study of cytomegalovirus exposure and HLA in healthy donors. Trimming removed 0 bases at V and 4 bases at J, with 15 bases between. CDR1 is MGHRA, CDR2 YSYEKL, per germline. The CDR3 contains 16 residues. In the PCR, 60 Vbeta and 13 Jbeta primers were used. TCRdb keeps only in-frame clones here, not all; method: immunoSEQ multiplex PCR. The data contain under 120,000 clones, less than 75% of them seen just once; the ten biggest clones take up around 9.9%. This clone appeared a few times. Sequenced: PBMCs. This chain links TRBV4-1 with TRBJ2-5; possible D gene TRBD1, 5 bases. The receptor was derived from a middle-aged man in good health and CMV-seropositive. The CDR3: CASSQDLGHERETQYF. The CDR3 nucleotides are TGCGCCAGCAGCCAAGATCTGGGGCATGAAAGAGAGACCCAGTACTTC.